Following are 14 T cell receptor beta chains from one sample sequenced in a study of T cells in Graves' hyperthyroidism and ophthalmopathy. TCR beta CDR3 region amplification was performed from RNA transcripts. Primed by the HTBI set, a first-round RT-PCR was run on the TCR CDR3. In TCRdb, the multiplex PCR reads were re-called with MiXCR into one record per CDR3 protein. The table records 250,000 or so distinct CDR3 sequences, approximately 16% of them present only once. Sequencing used blood. These receptors came from a woman between 45 and 60 years old with Graves' hyperthyroidism that later progressed to Graves' ophthalmopathy.

This clonotype was observed many times. The CDR3: CASYNFGETQYF. Here the CDR3 DNA reads TGTGCCAGCTATAATTTCGGGGAGACCCAGTACTTC. V gene TRBV28 combines with J gene TRBJ2-5, with D unclear. This CDR3 spans 12 amino acids. V was trimmed by 8 bases and J by 5 bases, leaving 12 bases between them. Looked up from germline, CDR1 is MDHEN and CDR2 is SYDVKM. Variable domain in full (rest from reference TRBV28 and TRBJ2-5): DVKVTQSSRYLVKRTGEKVFLECVQDMDHENMFWYRQDPGLGLRLIYFSYDVKMKEKGDIPEGYSVSREKKERFSLILESASTNQTSMYLCASYNFGETQYFGPGTRLLVL.

Many counts were recorded for this clonotype. This chain connects TRBV20-1 to TRBJ2-6; D is possibly TRBD1 (5 bases). Germline-derived CDR1 and CDR2 are DFQATT and SNEGSKA (reference sequence). The CDR3 is 18 amino acids. Trimming took off 1 base at V and 2 bases at J, with 18 bases between the two ends. In DNA form, the CDR3 reads TGCAGTGCTAGAGGGATTGGGCAGGGCCCCACTGGGGCCAACGTCCTGACTTTC. Translation gives CSARGIGQGPTGANVLTF.

Concerning this clonotype: A much larger clone sits a single nucleotide away, making a read error possible. The chain links TRBV11-2 to TRBJ1-2; no clear D gene. V was cut by 11 bases and J by 3 bases, with 13 bases left in between. This CDR3 comprises 12 residues. Germline loops: CDR1 SGHAT, CDR2 FQNNGV. CDR3 sequence: CAGDGEYYGYTF. The CDR3 DNA follows: TGTGCCGGCGACGGGGAGTACTATGGCTACACCTTC.

This clonotype was counted at least ten times. The chain couples TRBV6-1 to TRBJ2-3; 8 positions agree with TRBD2. CDR1 MNHNS and CDR2 SASEGT come from the germline V gene. Unmatched junction bases numbered 10, after V lost 7 bases and J lost 4 bases. The CDR3 covers 15 residues. CDR3 sequence: CASKYAAGVSDTQYF. In DNA, the CDR3 is TGTGCCAGCAAGTACGCAGCGGGAGTTTCAGATACGCAGTATTTT.

The chain links TRBV5-1 to TRBJ2-5; 10 bases map to TRBD1. After removal of 0 bases from V and 5 bases from J, the junction contained 4 bases not matched to a gene. The CDR3 contains 15 residues. Germline V gene data show CDR1 as SGHRS and CDR2 as YFSETQ. The CDR3 bases are TGCGCCAGCAGCTTGGTGACAGGGGGCGCGGAGACCCAGTACTTC. This gives the protein CASSLVTGGAETQYF.

V is TRBV5-1 and J is TRBJ2-7, with 8 bases fitting TRBD1. There are 16 residues in the CDR3. Per germline, CDR1 SGHRS and CDR2 YFSETQ. V lost 4 bases, J lost 0 bases, and 9 bases stayed unmatched. The DNA of the CDR3 is TGCGCCAGCAGCCCACGGACCGGGACAGGCTCCTACGAGCAGTACTTC. Protein sequence: CASSPRTGTGSYEQYF.

This clonotype was seen many times. This chain joins TRBV3-1 and TRBJ1-2; D might be TRBD1 (6 bases). V shed 0 bases and J shed 4 bases, with 18 bases lying between them. This CDR3 has 17 amino acids. Germline V gives CDR1 LGHDT, CDR2 YNNKEL (reference sequence). The CDR3 DNA reads TGTGCCAGCAGCCAAGACTCATTCGGACAGACGGGCTATGGCTACACCTTC. Amino acid sequence: CASSQDSFGQTGYGYTF.

This clonotype was recorded a few times. J is TRBJ1-6 and V is TRBV7-2; unclear D gene. The CDR3 loop spans 13 amino acids. V lost 5 bases to trimming and J lost 7 bases, with 9 bases between them. Germline V lookup: CDR1 SGHTA, CDR2 FQGNSA. In DNA, the CDR3 is TGTGCCAGCAGCCCTAGGGAAAATTCACCCCTCCACTTT. It specifies CASSPRENSPLHF.

This clonotype was picked up many times. The gene calls are TRBV6-1 and TRBJ2-1; a possible D gene is TRBD2 (6 bases). Germline V gives CDR1 MNHNS, CDR2 SASEGT. V lost 5 bases and J 0 bases, leaving 14 bases between the germline ends. CDR3 length: 16 amino acids. CDR3 in DNA: TGTGCCAGCAGTCTTGACGGGGGAAGCTCCTACAATGAGCAGTTCTTC. Translating it yields CASSLDGGSSYNEQFF.

This clonotype was detected only a few times. The CDR3 sequence is CASSQMGSYNEQFF. The CDR3 nucleotides read TGTGCCAGCAGCCAGATGGGCTCCTACAATGAGCAGTTCTTC. This chain links TRBV14 with TRBJ2-1; no firm D call. Germline V gene data show CDR1 as SGHDN and CDR2 as FVKESK. The CDR3 loop spans 14 amino acids. V lost 3 bases to trimming and J lost 0 bases, with 6 bases between them.

This clonotype was recorded at least ten times. CDR3 loop: CASSRQGADTEAFF. The CDR3 DNA sequence: TGTGCCAGCAGTCGACAGGGGGCCGACACTGAAGCTTTCTTT. V gene TRBV6-2 or TRBV6-3 combines with J gene TRBJ1-1; TRBD1 agrees at 10 bases. The V gene's germline CDR1 is MNHEY and CDR2 SVGEGT. Germline trimming cut 5 bases from V and 3 bases from J; bases unmatched to any gene: 3. This CDR3 has 14 amino acids.

On this clonotype: This may come from a read error, since a much larger clone is one base off. The genes are TRBV9 and TRBJ2-3; tentatively, D is TRBD2 (6 bases). Germline assignment: CDR1 SGDLS and CDR2 YYNGEE. The length of the CDR3 is 16 residues. DNA for the CDR3: TGTGCCAGCAGCGTAGTAGGAGGAGGGAGCACAGGTACGCAGTATTTT. The encoded protein is CASSVVGGGSTGTQYF.

This clonotype was counted many times. The chain joins TRBV6-1 to TRBJ1-2; D unresolved. CDR1 and CDR2 (germline): MNHNS, SASEGT. There are 15 residues in the CDR3. V was clipped by 7 bases and J by 3 bases, with 18 bases between them. CDR3 region: CASILTTTRDYGYTF. In DNA, the CDR3 is TGTGCCAGCATCCTGACGACAACAAGGGACTATGGCTACACCTTC.

There are many counts of this clonotype. The chain combines TRBV3-1 with TRBJ2-1; 10 bases match TRBD2. CDR1 and CDR2 (germline): LGHDT, YNNKEL (reference sequence). The length of the CDR3 is 19 residues. The J segment lost 0 bases and the V segment lost 5 bases, leaving 13 bases of the junction unmatched. CDR3 sequence: CASSTRTSGVPSSYNEQFF. CDR3 bases: TGTGCCAGCAGCACCCGGACTAGCGGAGTTCCCAGCTCCTACAATGAGCAGTTCTTC.